This T cell receptor (beta chain) originates from a study of T-cell reconstitution after alpha-beta-depleted transplantation in children. This clonotype was found a few times. TCRbeta library preparation incorporated unique molecular identifiers. TCRdb called the PCR reads again in MiXCR, with one record for every CDR3 protein. The sample has around 380,000 distinct CDR3 sequences, roughly 11% seen once. The germline gives CDR1 MNHNS, CDR2 SASEGT. Trimming pared 6 bases from V and 9 bases from J, leaving 15 bases between. The CDR3 totals 13 residues. The sample in question was PBMCs from the stem cell graft donor, obtained from the stem cell graft. The sequence was obtained from a human donor who donated a stem cell graft to a child with acute myeloid leukemia. This chain joins TRBV6-1 and TRBJ2-1; D is unresolved. The chain's CDR3 is CASSPNDWSEQFF. The CDR3 bases are TGTGCCAGCAGCCCCAATGATTGGAGTGAGCAGTTCTTC.